This T cell receptor beta chain was found in a study of blood T cell repertoires in COVID-19. At the level of the study: There were acute and convalescent COVID-19 samples, and they came from the United States, Italy and Spain. PBMCs, B-cell-depleted T cells, or T cells were the source of the cDNA or gDNA that made up the material.

Seattle cases were enrolled at active infection and followed longitudinally. Per the study methods: Amplification of reference gene primers provided the estimated nucleated cell counts. Assay: immunoSEQ multiplex PCR; the TCRdb copy retains only in-frame clones and omits some. V and J calls plus clone size are reproduced from that table; the DNA served to infer D and trimming. Of about 230,000 clones detected, about nine tenths appear once; the ten largest clones hold 2% to 3%. Germline-derived CDR1 and CDR2 are GTSNPN and SVGIG (reference sequence). Trimming cost V 0 bases and J 1 base, with 18 bases left between them. The CDR3 is 18 amino acids.

Specimen: peripheral blood. The sequence was obtained from a man under 40 with COVID-19, enrolled during active disease. The chain uses TRBV30 and TRBJ1-4; D not certain. This CDR3 reads CAWSVLRVPRVTNEKLFF. CDR3 coding DNA: TGTGCCTGGAGTGTACTGCGGGTGCCTAGGGTAACTAATGAAAAACTGTTTTTT.